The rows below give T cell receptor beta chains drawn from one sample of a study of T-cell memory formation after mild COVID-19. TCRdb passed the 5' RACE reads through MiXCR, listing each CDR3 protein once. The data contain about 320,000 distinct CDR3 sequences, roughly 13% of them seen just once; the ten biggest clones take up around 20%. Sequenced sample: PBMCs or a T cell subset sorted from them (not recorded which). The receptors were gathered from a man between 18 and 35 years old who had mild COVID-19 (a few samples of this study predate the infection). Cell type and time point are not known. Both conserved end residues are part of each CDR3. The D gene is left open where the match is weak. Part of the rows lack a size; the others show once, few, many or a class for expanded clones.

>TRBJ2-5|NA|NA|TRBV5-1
CASSLEDQTQYF
TGCGCCAGCAGCTTGGAGGACCAGACCCAGTACTTC
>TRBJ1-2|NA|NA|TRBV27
CASSLSDPRNYGYTF
TGTGCCAGCAGTTTATCTGACCCGCGTAACTATGGCTACACCTTC
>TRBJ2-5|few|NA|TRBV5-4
CASSLGGSRQETQYF
TGTGCCAGCAGCTTGGGCGGGTCCCGGCAAGAGACCCAGTACTTC
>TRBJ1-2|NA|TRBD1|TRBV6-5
CASSTGQGYYGYTF
TGTGCCAGCAGTACTGGACAGGGGTACTATGGCTACACCTTC
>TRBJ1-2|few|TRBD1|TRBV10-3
CAIKPLAGTGKEHGYTF
TGTGCCATCAAACCCCTGGCTGGGACAGGGAAGGAACATGGCTACACCTTC
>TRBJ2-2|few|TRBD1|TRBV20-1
CSATGQGLVTGELFF
TGCAGTGCTACGGGACAGGGTCTGGTTACCGGGGAGCTGTTTTTT
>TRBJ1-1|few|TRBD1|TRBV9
CASSFRDRDTEAFF
TGTGCCAGCAGCTTCCGGGACAGGGATACTGAAGCTTTCTTT
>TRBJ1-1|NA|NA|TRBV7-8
CASSPALGWTEAFF
TGTGCCAGCAGCCCGGCCCTGGGTTGGACTGAAGCTTTCTTT
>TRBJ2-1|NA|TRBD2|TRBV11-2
CASSLAGLGASGFSNEQFF
TGTGCCAGCAGCTTAGCCGGGCTAGGGGCTAGCGGTTTCTCCAATGAGCAGTTCTTC
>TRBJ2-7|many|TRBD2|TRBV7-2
CASSFTGGSYEQYF
TGTGCCAGCAGTTTCACGGGGGGTTCCTACGAGCAGTACTTC
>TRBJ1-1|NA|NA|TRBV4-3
CASSPGVSVNTEAFF
TGCGCCAGCAGCCCAGGGGTGAGCGTTAACACTGAAGCTTTCTTT
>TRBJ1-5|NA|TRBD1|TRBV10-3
CAISLQGGGNQPQHF
TGTGCCATCAGTTTGCAGGGGGGCGGCAATCAGCCCCAGCATTTT
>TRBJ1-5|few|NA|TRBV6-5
CASSSTGVSNQPQHF
TGTGCCAGCAGCTCCACAGGAGTTAGCAATCAGCCCCAGCATTTT
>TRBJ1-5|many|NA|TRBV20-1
CSASHTGASNQPQHF
TGCAGTGCTAGCCATACCGGGGCTAGCAATCAGCCCCAGCATTTT
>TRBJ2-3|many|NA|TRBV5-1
CASSRGLTDTQYF
TGTGCCAGCAGCCGGGGTCTCACAGATACGCAGTATTTT
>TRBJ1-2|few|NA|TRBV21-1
CASGGSFYGYTF
TGTGCCAGCGGAGGATCTTTCTATGGCTACACCTTC
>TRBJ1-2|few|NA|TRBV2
CASSEQGNYGYTF
TGTGCCAGCAGTGAGCAGGGAAACTATGGCTACACCTTC
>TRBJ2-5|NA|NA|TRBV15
CATSRPGDSETQYF
TGTGCCACCAGCAGACCAGGGGACTCAGAGACCCAGTACTTC
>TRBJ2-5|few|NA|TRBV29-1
CSAAQFRGGKETQYF
TGCAGCGCCGCGCAGTTCAGGGGAGGCAAGGAGACCCAGTACTTC
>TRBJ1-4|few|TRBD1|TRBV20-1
CSASGTGNEKLFF
TGCAGTGCCTCCGGGACAGGGAATGAAAAACTGTTTTTT
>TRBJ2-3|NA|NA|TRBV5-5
CASSWIGGNTQYF
TGTGCCAGCAGCTGGATAGGGGGAAATACGCAGTATTTT
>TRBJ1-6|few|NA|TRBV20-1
CSASSDLNSPLHF
TGCAGTGCTAGTTCCGACCTAAATTCACCCCTCCACTTT
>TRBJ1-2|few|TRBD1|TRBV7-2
CASSLTATGTGRHGYTF
TGTGCCAGCAGTCTAACCGCGACCGGGACAGGGCGTCATGGCTACACCTTC
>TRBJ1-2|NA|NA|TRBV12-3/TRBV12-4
CASRWTADYGYTF
TGTGCCAGCAGATGGACAGCCGACTATGGCTACACCTTC
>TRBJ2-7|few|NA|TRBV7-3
CASSLRGLGEQYF
TGTGCCAGCAGCTTACGAGGGTTAGGCGAGCAGTACTTC
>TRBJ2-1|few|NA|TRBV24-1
CATSDRLKEQFF
TGTGCCACCAGTGATAGACTAAAAGAGCAGTTCTTC
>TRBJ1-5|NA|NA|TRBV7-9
CASSSTRIRNQPQHF
TGTGCCAGCAGCTCAACGCGGATCCGCAATCAGCCCCAGCATTTT
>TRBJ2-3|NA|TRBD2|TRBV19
CASKSGSDTDTQYF
TGTGCCAGTAAGAGCGGGAGTGACACAGATACGCAGTATTTT
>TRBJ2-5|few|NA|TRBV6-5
CASIEGIEETQYF
TGTGCCAGCATCGAGGGGATAGAAGAGACCCAGTACTTC
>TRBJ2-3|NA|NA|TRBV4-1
CASSQELANTDTQYF
TGCGCCAGCAGCCAAGAGCTAGCGAACACAGATACGCAGTATTTT
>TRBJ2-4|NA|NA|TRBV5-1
CASSLAGQGFNIQYF
TGCGCCAGCAGCTTGGCCGGGCAGGGGTTTAACATTCAGTACTTC
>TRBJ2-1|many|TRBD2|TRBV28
CASSSTSGGYNEQFF
TGTGCCAGCAGTTCGACTAGCGGGGGGTACAATGAGCAGTTCTTC
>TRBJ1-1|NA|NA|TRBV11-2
CASSSLQGRAEAFF
TGTGCCAGCAGCTCCTTACAGGGACGGGCTGAAGCTTTCTTT
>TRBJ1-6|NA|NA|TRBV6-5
CASSYEDRSSTYNSPLHF
TGTGCCAGCAGTTACGAGGACAGAAGCTCTACCTATAATTCACCCCTCCACTTT